This TCR beta chain emerged from a study of cytomegalovirus exposure and HLA in healthy donors. Worth noting for this clone: Its antigen is unknown.

General study findings and limits: As was reported, the classifier diagnosed cytomegalovirus status with high specificity and sensitivity.

Measured with immunoSEQ multiplex PCR; TCRdb has only the in-frame clones, and not every one. This repertoire shows 150,000 to 200,000 clones, around 88% found once; its top ten account for about 1.5%. This CDR3 has 14 amino acids. Germline-derived CDR1 and CDR2 are MDHEN and SYDVKM. J was trimmed by 6 bases and V by 3 bases; bases with no gene match: 5. The donors were part of the validation cohort of roughly 130 subjects. That cohort was separate from the first cohort, which comprised 500 to 700 subjects. The V and J genes are TRBV28 and TRBJ1-2, with 9 bases matching TRBD1. Specimen: PBMCs. The clonotype originates from a woman younger than 35 in good health and CMV-seronegative. Here the CDR3 DNA reads TGTGCCAGCAGTTTCCACGACAGGGGGAATGGCTACACCTTC. This sequence encodes CASSFHDRGNGYTF.